This record concerns one TCR beta chain sequence. As yet, its antigen is unknown. Treatment denoted: roughly 10-day PBMC culture with coronavirus spike peptide pools or control peptides (ViraFEST assay). Harvesting of the unexposed donor's CD4+ T cells predated the COVID-19 pandemic (2011-2018). These data originate in a study of vaccination and CD4 T cells after COVID-19. Study background: Either the Pfizer-BioNTech BNT162b2 or Moderna mRNA-1273 vaccine was given as two doses. Study-wide findings and caveats: Only post-vaccination samples contained a median approximately 84% of the reactive clones in convalescent patients.

Cultured CD4+ T cell DNA underwent sequencing with the Oncomine TCR Beta short-read assay. Genomic DNA was taken out of cultured CD4+ T cells by extraction. TCRdb called the PCR reads again in MiXCR, with one record for every CDR3 protein. The sample consists of around 7,800 distinct CDR3 sequences, 41% of them appearing once. The CDR3 is 14 residues long. CDR1 DFQATT and CDR2 SNEGSKA come from the germline V gene (reference sequence). V gave up 7 bases and J gave up 3 bases; unmatched junction bases: 9. The clonotype originates from a human donor in good health. The V and J genes are TRBV20-1 and TRBJ1-1; 9 bases match TRBD1. Sequenced material: CD4+ T cells from blood, cultured in vitro. This chain's CDR3 is CSVYPGQGHTEAFF. CDR3 in DNA: TGCAGTGTTTATCCGGGACAGGGACACACTGAAGCTTTCTTT.